The 27 T cell receptor beta chains presented below share a single source sample, sequenced in a study of T cell responses to AZD1222 COVID-19 vaccine. Here immunoSEQ multiplex PCR was the method, and the copy in TCRdb shows in-frame clones only, minus some. The sample shows 120,000 or so clones, about 86% of them seen only once. The starting material was peripheral blood, obtained 28 days after the second AZD1222 dose. Source of these receptors: an adult who received the AZD1222 COVID-19 vaccine.

This chain joins TRBV3-1 (or the pseudogene TRBV3-2) and TRBJ1-3, with unresolved D. The CDR3 contains 15 residues. Trimming pared 0 bases from V and 4 bases from J, leaving 10 bases between. Germline assignment: CDR1 LGHDT and CDR2 YNNKEL (reference sequence). The CDR3 DNA follows: TGTGCCAGCAGCCAAGACCGGGAAAGGGGAAACACCATATATTTT. Translated: CASSQDRERGNTIYF.

This clone appeared a single time. The chain recombines TRBV12-3 or TRBV12-4 with TRBJ1-4, with D possibly being TRBD1 (5 bases). The V end lost 5 bases, the J end lost 6 bases, and 10 bases lay between the germline ends. The CDR3 is 13 residues long. CDR3 amino acids: CASSGANYEKLFF. The CDR3 nucleotides read TGTGCCAGCAGTGGGGCAAATTATGAAAAACTGTTTTTT.

V is TRBV7-9 and J is TRBJ1-2, with D possibly matching TRBD1 (5 bases). Germline assignment: CDR1 SEHNR and CDR2 FQNEAQ (reference sequence). Trimming cost V 3 bases and J 0 bases, with 23 bases left between them. This CDR3 spans 19 amino acids. The CDR3 loop reads CASSFTSWEGLGANYGYTF. The DNA for the CDR3 is TGTGCCAGCAGCTTTACCTCTTGGGAGGGGCTCGGCGCTAACTATGGCTACACCTTC.

This clone is labeled medium-sized. The genes are TRBV2 and TRBJ1-2; a possible D gene is TRBD1 (6 bases). Germline values: CDR1 SNHLY, CDR2 FYNNEI. Trimming cost V 0 bases and J 14 bases, with 10 bases left between them. This CDR3 region has 11 residues. CDR3 residues: CASSEARDTTF. The CDR3 nucleotides are TGTGCCAGCAGTGAAGCGCGGGACACAACCTTC.

The rearrangement links TRBV3-1 (or the pseudogene TRBV3-2) to TRBJ1-2; D ambiguous. The germline V gene has CDR1 LGHDT and CDR2 YNNKEL (reference sequence). This CDR3 is 13 amino acids long. V was cut by 0 bases and J by 8 bases, with 10 bases left in between. CDR3 bases: TGTGCCAGCAGCCAAGATGTAGGGAGCGGCTACACCTTC. Residues: CASSQDVGSGYTF.

J is TRBJ1-1 and V is TRBV24-1; D might be TRBD1 (5 bases). Looked up from germline, CDR1 is KGHDR and CDR2 is SFDVKD. V was pared by 3 bases and J by 8 bases, with 9 bases between. CDR3 length: 12 residues. CDR3 bases: TGTGCCACCAGTGATAGGGACCTCGAAGCTTTCTTT. Its translation: CATSDRDLEAFF.

The table lists this clone with a count of one. The rearrangement uses TRBV6-5 and TRBJ1-1, with no clear D. CDR1 and CDR2 (germline): MNHEY, SVGAGI. The V end lost 0 bases, the J end lost 6 bases, and 11 bases lay between the germline ends. The CDR3 runs to 14 residues. CDR3 coding DNA: TGTGCCAGCAGTTACTCGATATTAAAGGCTGAAGCTTTCTTT. Protein: CASSYSILKAEAFF.

The chain is built from TRBV6-5 and TRBJ2-2; tentative D call: TRBD2 (6 bases). CDR1 is MNHEY, CDR2 SVGAGI, per germline. The CDR3 spans 13 residues. The V end was cut by 8 bases, the J end by 1 base, with 8 bases between. This chain's CDR3 is CASSRGNTGELFF. DNA of the CDR3: TGTGCCAGCTCGCGGGGGAACACCGGGGAGCTGTTTTTT.

This chain connects TRBV3-1 (or the pseudogene TRBV3-2) to TRBJ1-2; no definite D call. Trimming shortened V by 1 base and J by 3 bases, and 9 bases separated the two germline ends. Germline V gives CDR1 LGHDT, CDR2 YNNKEL (reference sequence). The CDR3 sequence is 14 residues long. CDR3 in DNA: TGTGCCAGCAGCCAAGGGTGGCAGGACTATGGCTACACCTTC. Amino acid sequence: CASSQGWQDYGYTF.

The chain uses TRBV6-5 and TRBJ2-5, with D tentatively TRBD1 (5 bases). The CDR3 has 13 amino acids. Germline-derived CDR1 and CDR2 are MNHEY and SVGAGI. V was clipped by 3 bases and J by 4 bases, with 9 bases between them. The CDR3 loop is CASSYTGGETQYF. Written as DNA, the CDR3 is TGTGCCAGCAGTTATACAGGTGGAGAGACCCAGTACTTC.

For the CDR3, the DNA is TGTGCCAACACAGGGCTAGATGAAAAACTGTTTTTT. This encodes CANTGLDEKLFF. This chain joins TRBV28 and TRBJ1-4; TRBD1 might be the D (6 bases). Germline loops: CDR1 MDHEN, CDR2 SYDVKM. The CDR3 is 12 residues long. V was pared by 10 bases and J by 6 bases, with 12 bases between.

The chain links TRBV29-1 to TRBJ2-7; D is perhaps TRBD1 or TRBD2 (7 bases each). The CDR3 extends over 17 amino acids. V lost 4 bases and J lost 2, with 24 bases in between. Germline V lookup: CDR1 SQVTM, CDR2 ANQGSEA. CDR3 amino acids: CSVAGVQGTNNPYEQYF. The CDR3 DNA follows: TGCAGCGTTGCCGGTGTACAGGGGACTAATAATCCCTACGAGCAGTACTTC.

The CDR3 nucleotides read TGTGCCAGCAGTGCCGGATACCTCGGAGGCTACACCTTC. Its translation: CASSAGYLGGYTF. The chain couples TRBV6-4 to TRBJ1-2; D ambiguous. V was trimmed by 4 bases and J by 8 bases, leaving 14 bases between them. CDR3 size: 13 residues. Looked up from germline, CDR1 is MRHNA and CDR2 is SNTAGT.

This chain joins TRBV11-2 and TRBJ2-7; 12 positions agree with TRBD2. The length of the CDR3 is 15 residues. V dropped 4 bases and J dropped 4; count of bases not matched to a gene: 5. CDR1 and CDR2 (germline): SGHAT, FQNNGV. The CDR3 nucleotides read TGTGCCAGCAGCTCCACGACTAGCGGGGGATACGAGCAGTACTTC. Translation: CASSSTTSGGYEQYF.

The chain's CDR3 is CASSSDTYEQYF. For the CDR3, the DNA is TGTGCCAGCAGCTCGGACACCTACGAGCAGTACTTC. The chain is built from TRBV7-6 and TRBJ2-7, with D possibly matching TRBD1 (5 bases). Germline loops: CDR1 SGHVS, CDR2 FNYEAQ. The CDR3 sequence is 12 residues long. V shed 4 bases and J shed 2 bases, with 6 bases lying between them. Together with reference TRBV7-6 and TRBJ2-7, the CDR3 gives the full variable domain: GAGVSQSPRYKVTKRGQDVALRCDPISGHVSLYWYRQALGQGPEFLTYFNYEAQQDKSGLPNDRFSAERPEGSISTLTIQRTEQRDSAMYRCASSSDTYEQYFGPGTRLTVT.

The J gene is TRBJ1-1, the V gene TRBV5-1; no reliable D call. Germline V gene sequence: CDR1 SGHRS, CDR2 YFSETQ. CDR3 size: 13 residues. Deletions cut 4 bases from V and 0 bases from J, with 7 bases between. The CDR3 bases are TGCGCCAGCAGCCCCGGATTGAACACTGAAGCTTTCTTT. Protein: CASSPGLNTEAFF.

V gene TRBV7-9 combines with J gene TRBJ1-2; no clear D. The V gene lost 5 bases and the J gene lost 8 bases, with 9 bases spanning the gap. Germline CDR1 reads SEHNR; CDR2 reads FQNEAQ (reference sequence). The CDR3 runs 11 residues. The CDR3 DNA follows: TGTGCCAGCAGCATGCTGGGGGGCTACACCTTC. Protein product: CASSMLGGYTF.

This CDR3 reads CASSLTSGGKDEQFF. In DNA form, the CDR3 reads TGTGCCAGCAGCTTGACTAGCGGGGGGAAGGATGAGCAGTTCTTC. This rearrangement joins TRBV5-4 to TRBJ2-1; 12 positions match TRBD2. V trimming: 1 base; J trimming: 8 bases; junction bases outside the gene matches: 4. The CDR3 totals 15 residues. From germline, CDR1 is SGHNT and CDR2 YYREEE (reference sequence).

The rearrangement links TRBV5-8 to TRBJ1-4, with D hard to call. The germline V gene encodes CDR1 SGHTS and CDR2 YDEGEE. V was shortened by 4 bases and J by 8 bases, with 21 bases between the two germline ends. This CDR3 contains 16 residues. This CDR3 is CASSPVSPAVWEKLFF. CDR3 sequence (DNA): TGTGCCAGCAGCCCTGTCAGCCCTGCCGTGTGGGAAAAACTGTTTTTT.

The rearrangement uses TRBV9 and TRBJ2-3; 10 positions agree with TRBD2. Germline V gene lookup returns CDR1 SGDLS and CDR2 YYNGEE. V shed 0 bases, J shed 2 bases, and the junction held 6 bases outside the gene matches. The CDR3 has 17 residues. The CDR3 loop is CASSVGASGGLTDTQYF. The CDR3 DNA sequence: TGTGCCAGCAGCGTAGGGGCTAGCGGGGGACTCACAGATACGCAGTATTTT. Drawing the rest from reference TRBV9 and TRBJ2-3, the complete variable domain is DSGVTQTPKHLITATGQRVTLRCSPRSGDLSVYWYQQSLDQGLQFLIQYYNGEERAKGNILERFSAQQFPDLHSELNLSSLELGDSALYFCASSVGASGGLTDTQYFGPGTRLTVL.

The chain recombines TRBV6-5 with TRBJ1-2; D call uncertain. The CDR3 runs to 13 residues. V was pared by 0 bases and J by 8 bases, with 10 bases between. Per the germline V gene, CDR1 is MNHEY and CDR2 is SVGAGI. CDR3 region: CASSYSGEGGYTF. CDR3 DNA: TGTGCCAGCAGTTACTCCGGGGAAGGGGGCTACACCTTC.

This clone was seen just once. J is TRBJ2-1 and V is TRBV7-3; D is perhaps TRBD1 (6 bases). V gave up 2 bases and J gave up 5 bases, with 10 bases separating them. The CDR3 contains 14 residues. Looked up from germline, CDR1 is SGHTA and CDR2 is FQGTGA. The CDR3 region is CASSLQGFDNEQFF. CDR3 nucleotide sequence: TGTGCCAGCAGCTTACAGGGGTTCGACAATGAGCAGTTCTTC.

As DNA, the CDR3 is TGTGCCAGCAGCTTAGACAGAGAAGCTTTCTTT. It encodes CASSLDREAFF. The chain carries TRBV7-9 and TRBJ1-1, with D unclear. The germline CDR1 and CDR2 sequences are SEHNR and FQNEAQ (reference sequence). The ends were cut back, 1 base at V and 8 bases at J, with 5 bases in the middle. The CDR3 covers 11 residues.

The chain is built from TRBV27 and TRBJ1-5, with 9 bases identical to TRBD1. CDR1 is MNHEY, CDR2 SMNVEV, per germline (reference sequence). The ends lost 8 bases at V and 6 bases at J; junction bases unmatched: 11. The CDR3 spans 15 residues. CDR3 bases: TGTGCCAGCCGCAAACAGGGGGCGCGGGCTCAGCCCCAGCATTTT. Protein sequence: CASRKQGARAQPQHF.

This sequence joins TRBV4-1 and TRBJ2-1, with D possibly matching TRBD2 (6 bases). The germline V gene encodes CDR1 MGHRA and CDR2 YSYEKL. This CDR3 contains 16 residues. V was shortened by 1 base and J by 4 bases, with 14 bases between the two germline ends. This CDR3 is CASSQGGIRGYNEQFF. In nucleotides, the CDR3 is TGCGCCAGCAGCCAAGGAGGGATCCGGGGGTACAATGAGCAGTTCTTC.

The rearrangement uses TRBV19 and TRBJ1-1; D not certain. This CDR3 is built from 14 residues. Per germline, CDR1 LNHDA and CDR2 SQIVND (reference sequence). Trimming cost V 3 bases and J 3 bases, with 11 bases left between them. The CDR3 protein is CASSMDGSYTEAFF. CDR3 nucleotides: TGTGCCAGTAGTATGGACGGTAGTTACACTGAAGCTTTCTTT.

The CDR3 DNA is TGTGCCAGCAGCGATGGGAGTGGGTCCGAGCAGTACTTC. Protein product: CASSDGSGSEQYF. The chain uses TRBV7-7 and TRBJ2-7; a possible D gene is TRBD2 (5 bases). The V end lost 5 bases, the J end lost 6 bases, and 14 bases lay between the germline ends. From germline, CDR1 is SSHAT and CDR2 FNYEAQ (reference sequence). This CDR3 has 13 residues.